The sequence of this T cell receptor (beta chain) was determined in a study of cytomegalovirus exposure and HLA in healthy donors. Whole-study results and caveats: Cytomegalovirus association was listed for about 150 TCR beta chains. Among donors in an Asian-associated ancestry cluster, a later analysis reportedly found fewer N-insertions than the roughly 610-donor mean.

It was with 60 Vbeta and 13 Jbeta primers that the PCR ran. The data were produced by immunoSEQ multiplex PCR, yet TCRdb's version contains in-frame clones alone and is incomplete. Of roughly 130,000 clones listed, around 80% are singletons. As regards this clone: Its antigen is as yet unknown.

The CDR3 is 11 amino acids. CDR1 and CDR2 from the germline V gene are SEHNR and FQNEAQ (reference sequence). Trimming removed 4 bases at V and 10 bases at J, with 8 bases between. Input material: PBMCs. The sequence was collected from a woman aged 18-35 years in good health and CMV-seropositive. This sequence joins TRBV7-9 and TRBJ2-1; D not resolved. The CDR3 coding sequence is TGTGCCAGCAGCTACCAGTCCGAGCAGTTCTTC. Amino acids: CASSYQSEQFF. The full variable domain, its missing parts supplied by reference TRBV7-9 and TRBJ2-1, is DTGVSQNPRHKITKRGQNVTFRCDPISEHNRLYWYRQTLGQGPEFLTYFQNEAQLEKSRLLSDRFSAERPKGSFSTLEIQRTEQGDSAMYLCASSYQSEQFFGPGTRLTVL.